The clone carrying this T cell receptor (beta chain) was found many times. Its antigen is currently unknown. Unique molecular identifiers were used to barcode this TCRbeta library. One entry per CDR3 protein results from TCRdb running MiXCR on the PCR reads. The sample lists about 15,000 distinct CDR3 sequences, approximately 5.2% occurring once. The data are from a study of T-cell reconstitution after alpha-beta-depleted transplantation in children. Overall study findings and caveats: Several hundred graft clones that had expanded were reportedly the source of alpha-beta T cells about two months after transplant. Day-60 TCRbeta diversity that was high in some patients was derived from surviving recipient T cells and thymic progenitors. Diversity and T-cell counts at one year after transplant derived mostly from new T cells.

CDR3 length: 13 residues. Trimming removed 5 bases at V and 6 bases at J, with 17 bases between. CDR1 is DFQATT and CDR2 is SNEGSKA in the germline V gene (reference sequence). The source of this sequence is a boy younger than 18 with acute lymphoblastic leukemia, due to receive a stem cell transplant. This sample comprised PBMCs, obtained before TCRalphabeta/CD19-depleted stem cell transplant. The chain is built from TRBV20-1 and TRBJ2-7; tentative D call: TRBD2 (6 bases). The CDR3 protein is CSAERRAGLEQYF. CDR3 DNA sequence: TGCAGTGCTGAAAGGAGGGCAGGGCTCGAGCAGTACTTC.